Below are 15 T cell receptor beta chains sequenced from a single sample in a study of breast tumors, draining lymph nodes, adjacent tissues. The lymph nodes were axillary draining lymph nodes from breast cancer patients. TCRdb reanalysed the multiplex PCR reads using MiXCR and keeps one entry per CDR3 protein. This sample carries around 130,000 distinct CDR3 sequences, just under 20% of them seen once, and the ten largest clones take around 3.5%. Sequenced: axillary lymph node tissue. These receptor sequences come from a female donor with breast cancer. Some clones in this sample may be carry-over from other donors' samples.

The V and J genes are TRBV27 and TRBJ2-3, with D perhaps TRBD2 (6 bases). V was trimmed by 8 bases and J by 0 bases, leaving 15 bases between them. Germline CDR1 MNHEY, CDR2 SMNVEV (reference sequence). The CDR3 is made up of 15 amino acids. CDR3 residues: CASGYQSGSTDTQYF. The CDR3 bases are TGTGCCAGCGGTTATCAGAGCGGGAGCACAGATACGCAGTATTTT.

In its sample, this clonotype was seen a few times. This may be a read error, as it is one base from a much larger clone. J is TRBJ2-5 and V is TRBV20-1; TRBD2 matches at 13 bases. Germline CDR1 and CDR2: DFQATT and SNEGSKA (reference sequence). The CDR3 covers 18 residues. The CDR3 sequence: CSARAPPGTSGTQEAQYF. CDR3 sequence (DNA): TGCAGTGCTAGAGCTCCCCCCGGGACTAGCGGGACCCAAGAGGCCCAGTACTTC.

This clonotype was counted many times. This rearrangement joins TRBV15 to TRBJ2-3, with D hard to call. The length of the CDR3 is 12 residues. The V end lost 0 bases, the J end lost 6 bases, and 4 bases lay between the germline ends. Germline V gene data show CDR1 as LNHNV and CDR2 as YYDKDF (reference sequence). DNA of the CDR3: TGTGCCACCAGCAGAGAGTGGGATACGCAGTATTTT. It is translated as CATSREWDTQYF.

Worth noting for this clonotype: A much larger clonotype is one base distant, so this may be a read error. The chain is built from TRBV2 and TRBJ1-2; unclear D gene. CDR1 and CDR2 (germline): SNHLY, FYNNEI. This CDR3 has 12 residues. The V gene lost 7 bases and the J gene lost 3 bases, with 9 bases spanning the gap. The CDR3 reads CASTPGDYGYTF. In nucleotides, the CDR3 is TGTGCCAGCACCCCGGGAGACTATGGCTACACCTTC.

The sample holds many counts of this clonotype. The V call is TRBV9, the J call TRBJ1-6; the match to TRBD1 covers 7 bases. With V trimmed by 4 bases and J by 7 bases, 8 bases remained unmatched. The CDR3 has 15 residues. Germline values: CDR1 SGDLS, CDR2 YYNGEE. The chain's CDR3 is CASSTTGQTNSPLHF. The CDR3 DNA is TGTGCCAGCAGCACAACGGGACAGACAAATTCACCCCTCCACTTT.

This clonotype was seen many times. V and J are TRBV20-1 and TRBJ2-1; D is tentatively TRBD1 or TRBD2 (6 bases each). V dropped 0 bases and J dropped 5 bases, with 14 bases sitting between them. This CDR3 has 15 residues. CDR1 is DFQATT, CDR2 SNEGSKA, per germline (reference sequence). The CDR3 DNA sequence: TGCAGTGCTAGAGATCTCCGGGGGCAGGACAATGAGCAGTTCTTC. Translating gives CSARDLRGQDNEQFF.

This clonotype was observed at least ten times. The V and J genes are TRBV7-2 and TRBJ2-7, with 9 bases that match TRBD2. The CDR3 runs to 15 residues. J lost 5 bases, V lost 3 bases, and 8 bases had no gene match. Germline V gene sequence: CDR1 SGHTA, CDR2 FQGNSA. Here the CDR3 DNA reads TGTGCCAGCAGCTTTGGTAGCGGGAGTGTCAACGAGCAGTACTTC. This encodes CASSFGSGSVNEQYF.

V is TRBV24-1 and J is TRBJ2-5; TRBD2 might be the D (5 bases). The CDR3 is 15 amino acids. V was shortened by 9 bases and J by 4 bases, with 20 bases between the two germline ends. CDR1 is KGHDR, CDR2 SFDVKD, per germline. The CDR3 protein is CATEETGEGRETQYF. The CDR3 DNA follows: TGTGCCACCGAAGAGACCGGGGAAGGCCGAGAGACCCAGTACTTC.

This clonotype has ten or more counts. CDR3 in DNA: TGTGCCAGCAGCTTATGGCAGGACCTTACGAACACCGGGGAGCTGTTTTTT. Its translation is CASSLWQDLTNTGELFF. The chain links TRBV7-3 to TRBJ2-2; D gene unclear. The CDR3 consists of 17 residues. Trimming shortened V by 2 bases and J by 0 bases, and 13 bases separated the two germline ends. CDR1 is SGHTA, CDR2 FQGTGA, per germline.

There are many counts of this clonotype. The CDR3 nucleotides read TGTGCCAGCAGCTTAGGTTCTTCGCTAGTTTCCGAGACCCAGTACTTC. Its translation: CASSLGSSLVSETQYF. The chain couples TRBV11-2 to TRBJ2-5, with D hard to call. This CDR3 contains 16 residues. V dropped 1 base and J dropped 5 bases, with 17 bases sitting between them. The germline CDR1 and CDR2 sequences are SGHAT and FQNNGV.

There are many counts of this clonotype. The rearrangement joins TRBV20-1 to TRBJ2-5; no firm D call. V lost 6 bases to trimming and J lost 5 bases, with 10 bases between them. The CDR3 runs to 11 residues. Germline V gene sequence: CDR1 DFQATT, CDR2 SNEGSKA (reference sequence). The CDR3 spells CSAGFGETQYF. In DNA form, the CDR3 reads TGCAGTGCAGGCTTTGGGGAGACCCAGTACTTC.

The J gene is TRBJ2-1, the V gene TRBV28, with TRBD2 as a possible D gene (7 bases). The CDR3 is 17 residues long. Trimming pared 0 bases from V and 0 bases from J, leaving 12 bases between. The germline V gene has CDR1 MDHEN and CDR2 SYDVKM. CDR3: CASSLWGGGSSYNEQFF. In DNA form, the CDR3 reads TGTGCCAGCAGTTTATGGGGAGGGGGGTCCTCCTACAATGAGCAGTTCTTC.

This clonotype was picked up many times. The genes are TRBV29-1 and TRBJ2-3; the match to TRBD1 covers 7 bases. The CDR3 length is 15 residues. With 2 bases clipped from V and 0 bases from J, the junction kept 5 bases outside the gene matches. Looked up from germline, CDR1 is SQVTM and CDR2 is ANQGSEA. The CDR3 DNA sequence: TGCAGCGTTGAATCCGGGACAGCTAGCACAGATACGCAGTATTTT. Its translation: CSVESGTASTDTQYF.

This clonotype has at least ten counts. The V and J genes are TRBV6-1 and TRBJ1-6; weak D call: TRBD1 (5 bases). With 2 bases removed from V and 4 bases from J, the gap between germline ends came to 9 bases. Germline CDR1 MNHNS, CDR2 SASEGT. This CDR3 contains 15 residues. CDR3 in amino acids: CASSERTSYNSPLHF. The CDR3 DNA reads as TGTGCCAGCAGTGAAAGGACAAGTTATAATTCACCCCTCCACTTT.

At least ten counts were recorded for this clonotype. The chain recombines TRBV7-2 with TRBJ2-7; D possibly corresponds to TRBD2 (6 bases). Germline V lookup: CDR1 SGHTA, CDR2 FQGNSA. CDR3 length equals 13 residues. V was cut by 3 bases and J by 1 base, with 7 bases left in between. The CDR3 region is CASSFGRSYEQYF. The CDR3, as DNA: TGTGCCAGCAGCTTCGGGAGATCCTACGAGCAGTACTTC.